A selection of T cell receptor beta chains follows, all from one sample in a study of T cell repertoires in cytomegalovirus infection. No antigen has been assigned to these receptors. TCRdb redid the calling of the reads with MiXCR, one entry per CDR3 protein. The data contain about half a million distinct CDR3 sequences, about 39% of them singletons. The sample in question was cultured PBMCs, obtained from culture after CMV antigen stimulation. These receptors were taken from a human donor in good health (CMV status not recorded). Some clones in this sample may be carry-over from other donors' samples. CDR3s include the opening cysteine and the closing phenylalanine or tryptophan. Fields, in order: D gene, J gene, clone size, V gene, CDR3 DNA, CDR3 protein. D genes are given only for firm matches. Not all rows give a size; the values are once, few, many and, for expanded clones, a class.

D: TRBD1; J: TRBJ1-2; size: -; V: TRBV7-9; DNA: TGTGCCAGCAGACCAGCCCCACAGGGGAACTATGGCTACACCTTC; CDR3: CASRPAPQGNYGYTF
D: -; J: TRBJ2-1; size: -; V: TRBV7-2; DNA: TGTGCCAGCACCGAGGTCGGAACCTTCTACAATGAGCAGTTCTTC; CDR3: CASTEVGTFYNEQFF
D: -; J: TRBJ2-4; size: few; V: TRBV7-9; DNA: TGTGCCAGCAGCCGGGGGCAAGGGGTGAAAAACATTCAGTACTTC; CDR3: CASSRGQGVKNIQYF
D: -; J: TRBJ1-1; size: few; V: TRBV12-3/TRBV12-4; DNA: TGTGCCAGCACCCTCTCGGAAGAAGCTTTCTTT; CDR3: CASTLSEEAFF
D: -; J: TRBJ2-1; size: once; V: TRBV2; DNA: TGTGCCAGCCGGCTAGGGGGAGGGACCAGCAATGAGCAGTTCTTC; CDR3: CASRLGGGTSNEQFF
D: -; J: TRBJ2-5; size: -; V: TRBV12-3/TRBV12-4; DNA: TGTGCCAGCAGTTTAGCGCGGCGGGAGACCCAGTACTTC; CDR3: CASSLARRETQYF
D: -; J: TRBJ2-2; size: few; V: TRBV7-2; DNA: TGTGCCAGCAGCTCCCTTCCAGTAACCGGGGAGCTGTTTTTT; CDR3: CASSSLPVTGELFF
D: -; J: TRBJ2-1; size: -; V: TRBV4-1; DNA: TGCGCCAGCAGCGGCACGCCTAGCAATGAGCAGTTCTTC; CDR3: CASSGTPSNEQFF
D: -; J: TRBJ1-4; size: -; V: TRBV7-2; DNA: TGTGCCAGCAGCTTAGTAGAGGGAAAACTGTTTTTT; CDR3: CASSLVEGKLFF
D: -; J: TRBJ2-5; size: few; V: TRBV18; DNA: TGTGCCAGCTCACCCGCCCGGCGGGAGACCCAGTACTTC; CDR3: CASSPARRETQYF
D: TRBD1; J: TRBJ1-2; size: -; V: TRBV29-1; DNA: TGCAGCGTTGGGGGGACAGGAGCTTATGGCTACACCTTC; CDR3: CSVGGTGAYGYTF
D: -; J: TRBJ1-6; size: few; V: TRBV3-1; DNA: TGTGCCAGCAGCCCGTCCCGGGACGGCCGGTCACCCCTCCACTTT; CDR3: CASSPSRDGRSPLHF
D: -; J: TRBJ1-1; size: -; V: TRBV11-2; DNA: TGTGCCAGCAGCTTAGCGGGCAGGGTGGTGTACGAAGCTTTCTTT; CDR3: CASSLAGRVVYEAFF
D: -; J: TRBJ1-5; size: few; V: TRBV19; DNA: TGTGCCAGTAGTCCTCGAACAGGCCTCAATCAGCCCCAGCATTTT; CDR3: CASSPRTGLNQPQHF
D: TRBD1; J: TRBJ1-5; size: -; V: TRBV19; DNA: TGTGCCAGTAGTATAGACGGGACAGGGGTAGGACAGCCCCAGCATTTT; CDR3: CASSIDGTGVGQPQHF
D: TRBD1; J: TRBJ2-2; size: -; V: TRBV5-4; DNA: TGTGCCAGCAGCCCAGGGACAGCATTGAACACCGGGGAGCTGTTTTTT; CDR3: CASSPGTALNTGELFF
D: TRBD2; J: TRBJ2-7; size: few; V: TRBV7-6; DNA: TGTGCCAGCAGCTTAGGAAGGGACTACCTTAGTGAGCAGTACTTC; CDR3: CASSLGRDYLSEQYF
D: -; J: TRBJ2-7; size: -; V: TRBV7-8; DNA: TGTGCCAGCAGCCCAAGGGCTAACGTCTACGAGCAGTACTTC; CDR3: CASSPRANVYEQYF
D: TRBD1; J: TRBJ2-1; size: -; V: TRBV18; DNA: TGTGCCAGCTCGGTTAGACAGGGCCTGGAGCAGTTCTTC; CDR3: CASSVRQGLEQFF
D: -; J: TRBJ2-1; size: -; V: TRBV7-9; DNA: TGTGCCAGCAGCTGGGCCGGGGGTAGGTACAATGAGCAGTTCTTC; CDR3: CASSWAGGRYNEQFF
D: TRBD2; J: TRBJ2-1; size: -; V: TRBV3-1; DNA: TGTGCCAGCAGCCTCGATAGCGGGAGGGTGTTAAATGAGCAGTTCTTC; CDR3: CASSLDSGRVLNEQFF
D: -; J: TRBJ1-1; size: -; V: TRBV6-1; DNA: TGTGCCAGCAGTGAAAGGCAGGGAAAAGCTTTCTTT; CDR3: CASSERQGKAFF
D: TRBD2; J: TRBJ2-5; size: -; V: TRBV7-2; DNA: TGTGCCAGCAGCTCCGGGGGGTGGTACCAAGAGACCCAGTACTTC; CDR3: CASSSGGWYQETQYF
D: TRBD1; J: TRBJ2-7; size: few; V: TRBV12-3/TRBV12-4; DNA: TGTGCCAGCAGTTCCGGGACAGAAATCTACGAGCAGTACTTC; CDR3: CASSSGTEIYEQYF
D: -; J: TRBJ1-1; size: -; V: TRBV7-6; DNA: TGTGCCAGCAGCATCGATGACAGGAACACTGAAGCTTTCTTT; CDR3: CASSIDDRNTEAFF
D: -; J: TRBJ1-1; size: -; V: TRBV6-2/TRBV6-3; DNA: TGTGCCAGCAGTTACCAGGACGGAACTGAAGCTTTCTTT; CDR3: CASSYQDGTEAFF
D: -; J: TRBJ2-5; size: -; V: TRBV7-2; DNA: TGTGCCAGCAGCTTAGGGGGAGGACTTGGGCGGACCCAGTACTTC; CDR3: CASSLGGGLGRTQYF
D: -; J: TRBJ1-5; size: -; V: TRBV12-3/TRBV12-4; DNA: TGTGCCAGCAGTTTATTAGGGGACGTTAATCAGCCCCAGCATTTT; CDR3: CASSLLGDVNQPQHF
D: TRBD1; J: TRBJ1-6; size: -; V: TRBV12-3/TRBV12-4; DNA: TGTGCCAGCAGTTGGGGACAGCCAAATTCACCCCTCCACTTT; CDR3: CASSWGQPNSPLHF
D: -; J: TRBJ1-2; size: -; V: TRBV12-3/TRBV12-4; DNA: TGTTCCCCGGACAGAAACTATGGCTACACCTTC; CDR3: CSPDRNYGYTF
D: -; J: TRBJ2-5; size: -; V: TRBV19; DNA: TGTGCCAGTAGTAATGGGAGGTACCAAGAGACCCAGTACTTC; CDR3: CASSNGRYQETQYF